One sample yielded the 29 T cell receptor beta chains listed below, sequenced in a study of regulatory T cells in long-lasting Graves disease. Stated time point: persistent/refractory GD, antithyroid drugs over 5 years with positive TRAb. Generation of the TCR library employed RNA extracted from PBMCs. TCR beta libraries were built with iRepertoire HTBI primers and Arm-PCR of CDR3 regions. In TCRdb, the multiplex PCR reads were re-called with MiXCR into one record per CDR3 protein. This table holds about 470,000 distinct CDR3 sequences, about 22% found once. The sequenced sample was peripheral blood mononuclear cells (PBMCs), obtained when the disease was refractory, from a patient treated with antithyroid drugs. These TCRs come from a female donor with Graves disease.

This clonotype was recorded a few times. The chain links TRBV28 to TRBJ2-3; 8 bases are a match to TRBD2. After removal of 2 bases from V and 0 bases from J, the junction contained 10 bases not matched to a gene. The CDR3 is 18 residues long. Germline V lookup: CDR1 MDHEN, CDR2 SYDVKM. In DNA, the CDR3 is TGTGCCAGCAGTTTAGTAGGGGCGGGGGGACTCAGCACAGATACGCAGTATTTT. Its protein is CASSLVGAGGLSTDTQYF.

In this sample, this clonotype turned up many times. The chain carries TRBV7-8 and TRBJ2-5; 8 nucleotides line up with TRBD2. From germline, CDR1 is SGHVS and CDR2 FQNEAQ. The CDR3 contains 18 residues. J was trimmed by 2 bases and V by 6 bases; bases with no gene match: 17. This CDR3 reads CASRKERRPLAEQETQYF. Written as DNA, the CDR3 is TGTGCCAGCAGGAAAGAGAGACGCCCACTAGCGGAGCAAGAGACCCAGTACTTC.

The chain is built from TRBV5-4 and TRBJ2-2; perhaps TRBD2 as D (6 bases). The CDR3 runs 17 residues. V was trimmed by 0 bases and J by 1 base, leaving 13 bases between them. Per the germline V gene, CDR1 is SGHNT and CDR2 is YYREEE (reference sequence). As DNA, the CDR3 is TGTGCCAGCAGCTTGGCCACAGTCGGGGGGAACACCGGGGAGCTGTTTTTT. Encoded protein: CASSLATVGGNTGELFF.

This chain links TRBV7-9 with TRBJ2-7; D remains unclear. V lost 1 base, J lost 4 bases, and 8 bases lay in between. The CDR3 covers 13 residues. From germline, CDR1 is SEHNR and CDR2 FQNEAQ (reference sequence). CDR3 DNA: TGTGCCAGCAGCTTAGGGTATGTGTACGAGCAGTACTTC. It yields the protein CASSLGYVYEQYF.

A few counts support this clonotype. A junction boundary mismatches the germline segment, possibly from a read error. This rearrangement joins TRBV27 to TRBJ2-7; possibly TRBD2 for D (6 bases). The CDR3 extends over 14 amino acids. The V gene's germline CDR1 is MNHEY and CDR2 SMNVEV (reference sequence). The CDR3 region has the DNA TGTGCCACCCGGGGGACGCCTAGCTCCTATGAGCAGTACTTC. This sequence encodes CATRGTPSSYEQYF.

In this sample, this clonotype turned up a few times. This chain links TRBV7-9 with TRBJ1-2; the D gene is possibly TRBD1 (6 bases). The CDR3 has 14 amino acids. Per germline, CDR1 SEHNR and CDR2 FQNEAQ (reference sequence). Trimming stripped 8 bases from V and 5 bases from J, with 18 bases between. CDR3: CASVPLQDRYGYTF. Written as DNA, the CDR3 is TGTGCCAGCGTCCCCCTACAGGACAGATATGGCTACACCTTC.

This clonotype came up a few times. The chain uses TRBV11-2 and TRBJ2-1; 14 nucleotides line up with TRBD2. CDR1 and CDR2 from the germline V gene are SGHAT and FQNNGV. V lost 5 bases, J lost 10 bases, and 7 bases stayed unmatched. The CDR3 consists of 15 residues. The CDR3 here is CASSRGLAGGSEQFF. The CDR3 region has the DNA TGTGCCAGCAGCCGCGGACTAGCGGGGGGCAGCGAGCAGTTCTTC.

In its sample, this clonotype was seen many times. The chain employs TRBV7-9 and TRBJ2-7; D gene ambiguous. CDR3 size: 15 residues. The V and J ends lost 3 bases and 3 bases respectively, with 15 bases between them. Germline V CDR1 and CDR2: SEHNR, FQNEAQ (reference sequence). The CDR3 here is CASSLGDIPGYEQYF. In DNA, the CDR3 is TGTGCCAGCAGCTTGGGCGACATCCCCGGCTACGAGCAGTACTTC.

The V and J genes are TRBV20-1 and TRBJ2-5, with D unresolved. The end of the DNA aligns better with TRBJ2-1, so the J call may be wrong. Per the germline V gene, CDR1 is DFQATT and CDR2 is SNEGSKA (reference sequence). CDR3 size: 15 residues. CDR3 amino acids: CRKMAASSSYNEQFF. The CDR3 DNA sequence: TGCAGAAAGATGGCGGCATCTAGCTCCTACAATGAGCAGTTCTTC.

This clonotype came up many times. This sequence joins TRBV5-8 and TRBJ1-1; tentative D call: TRBD1 (5 bases). This CDR3 has 16 residues. Germline assignment: CDR1 SGHTS and CDR2 YDEGEE. Trimming took off 3 bases at V and 1 base at J, with 16 bases between the two ends. The chain's CDR3 is CASSYFAGTENTEAFF. The CDR3 DNA reads TGTGCCAGCAGCTATTTCGCCGGGACGGAGAACACTGAAGCTTTCTTT.

The chain carries TRBV4-2 and TRBJ2-4; D is perhaps TRBD2 (6 bases). The CDR3 totals 17 residues. Between the trimmed V and J ends, which lost 4 bases and 0 bases, there was a span of 16 bases. CDR1 and CDR2 from the germline V gene are LGHNA and YNFKEQ. The CDR3 is CASSRDRDLRAKNIQYF. CDR3 DNA: TGTGCCAGCAGCCGAGATAGGGACTTGCGAGCCAAAAACATTCAGTACTTC.

The genes are TRBV20-1 and TRBJ2-5, with 10 bases matching TRBD1. Unmatched junction bases numbered 13, after V lost 5 bases and J lost 7 bases. This CDR3 is built from 15 residues. Germline CDR1 reads DFQATT; CDR2 reads SNEGSKA (reference sequence). CDR3 protein: CSASGTGASWGTQYF. For the CDR3, the DNA is TGCAGTGCTTCAGGGACAGGGGCCTCATGGGGGACCCAGTACTTC.

This clonotype has a handful of counts. The chain links TRBV27 to TRBJ2-2, with a weak D call TRBD1 (6 bases). Trimming took 5 bases from V and 6 from J, leaving 10 bases between them. The CDR3 totals 13 residues. CDR1 and CDR2 (germline): MNHEY, SMNVEV (reference sequence). CDR3 coding DNA: TGTGCCAGCAGTCCAGGACAGCCCGGGGAGCTGTTTTTT. Translated: CASSPGQPGELFF.

This clonotype was seen ten or more times. This chain joins TRBV20-1 and TRBJ1-2, with D possibly being TRBD1 (6 bases). Germline assignment: CDR1 DFQATT and CDR2 SNEGSKA (reference sequence). CDR3 length: 15 residues. The V gene lost 4 bases and the J gene lost 2 bases, with 17 bases spanning the gap. For the CDR3, the DNA is TGCAGTGCTAAAGACCTTGGACAGAACAACTATGGCTACACCTTC. The encoded protein is CSAKDLGQNNYGYTF.

This clonotype appeared many times. The chain links TRBV20-1 to TRBJ2-5; the match to TRBD2 covers 8 bases. Germline V gives CDR1 DFQATT, CDR2 SNEGSKA (reference sequence). V shed 6 bases and J 5 bases; nucleotides not matched to a gene: 8. CDR3 length equals 13 residues. This CDR3 reads CSADNGGVETQYF. The CDR3 DNA is TGCAGTGCAGATAACGGGGGGGTCGAGACCCAGTACTTC.

The chain has TRBV7-9 and TRBJ2-7; 13 positions agree with TRBD2. The germline CDR1 and CDR2 sequences are SEHNR and FQNEAQ (reference sequence). V lost 4 bases to trimming and J lost 6 bases; unmatched junction nucleotides: 6. The CDR3 is 15 residues long. CDR3 nucleotide sequence: TGTGCCAGCAGCTCACTAGCGGGAGGGCCGGGCGAGCAGTACTTC. Its protein product is CASSSLAGGPGEQYF.

This clonotype showed up many times. The V and J genes are TRBV28 and TRBJ1-1; 7 bases fit TRBD1. Per germline, CDR1 MDHEN and CDR2 SYDVKM. Losses at the gene ends were 0 bases for V and 0 bases for J; bases not matched to a gene: 4. This CDR3 spans 16 amino acids. The CDR3 DNA sequence: TGTGCCAGCAGTTTATGGGAGGGACAGCTGAACACTGAAGCTTTCTTT. Its translation is CASSLWEGQLNTEAFF.

This clonotype came up a few times. The chain employs TRBV19 and TRBJ1-5; D perhaps matches TRBD1 (5 bases). This CDR3 is built from 14 residues. The germline V gene encodes CDR1 LNHDA and CDR2 SQIVND (reference sequence). The V end was cut by 10 bases, the J end by 2 bases, with 15 bases between. The CDR3 here is CATHWGGGNQPQHF. The CDR3 region has the DNA TGTGCCACCCACTGGGGGGGTGGCAATCAGCCCCAGCATTTT.

This chain links TRBV30 with TRBJ1-2; unclear D gene. Germline values: CDR1 GTSNPN, CDR2 SVGIG (reference sequence). The CDR3 has 13 amino acids. Trimming removed 0 bases at V and 8 bases at J, with 13 bases between. The CDR3 DNA follows: TGTGCCTGGAGTGTACAAGATTCCGGGGGCTACACCTTC. Its protein product is CAWSVQDSGGYTF.

The chain uses TRBV6-5 and TRBJ2-7; perhaps TRBD1 as D (5 bases). With 1 base removed from V and 6 bases from J, the gap between germline ends came to 16 bases. The CDR3 runs to 15 residues. From germline, CDR1 is MNHEY and CDR2 SVGAGI. CDR3 region: CASSYCETAISEQYF. The DNA for the CDR3 is TGTGCCAGCAGTTACTGTGAGACAGCTATTTCCGAGCAGTACTTC.

The chain links TRBV20-1 to TRBJ2-4; tentative D call: TRBD2 (6 bases). The germline V gene has CDR1 DFQATT and CDR2 SNEGSKA (reference sequence). The CDR3 contains 12 residues. Trimming took 5 bases from V and 6 from J, leaving 11 bases between them. As DNA, the CDR3 is TGCAGTGCTCCCCACGGGGGAAACATTCAGTACTTC. It codes for CSAPHGGNIQYF.

The rearrangement joins TRBV29-1 to TRBJ1-2, with a tentative D call TRBD1 (5 bases). Trimming cost V 8 bases and J 6 bases, with 19 bases left between them. Germline V gene data show CDR1 as SQVTM and CDR2 as ANQGSEA. There are 13 residues in the CDR3. CDR3 amino acids: CSYINGGIDGYTF. In DNA, the CDR3 is TGCAGCTACATCAACGGGGGGATCGATGGCTACACCTTC.

The gene calls are TRBV7-9 and TRBJ1-2; D possibly corresponds to TRBD1 (6 bases). Germline lookup yields CDR1 SEHNR and CDR2 FQNEAQ (reference sequence). The CDR3 is 14 amino acids. Trimming removed 6 bases at V and 6 bases at J, with 17 bases between. CDR3 in amino acids: CASRPLVRGDGYTF. For the CDR3, the DNA is TGTGCCAGCAGACCCCTGGTCAGGGGTGATGGCTACACCTTC.

This clonotype was recorded many times. The rearrangement uses TRBV5-1 and TRBJ1-6, with D perhaps matching TRBD1 (6 bases). V was cut by 0 bases and J by 7 bases, with 8 bases left in between. The germline V gene encodes CDR1 SGHRS and CDR2 YFSETQ. CDR3 length: 14 residues. The CDR3 coding sequence is TGCGCCAGCAGCTTGGAACAGGGCAATTCACCCCTCCACTTT. It is translated as CASSLEQGNSPLHF.

This clonotype was detected a few times. The chain employs TRBV24-1 and TRBJ2-7, with 8 nucleotides matching TRBD1. The junction had 4 bases not matched to a gene; V was cut back by 6 bases and J by 4 bases. Germline CDR1 KGHDR, CDR2 SFDVKD. The CDR3 contains 13 residues. CDR3 amino acids: CATSPDRGYEQYF. The CDR3 DNA sequence: TGTGCCACCAGTCCCGACAGGGGTTACGAGCAGTACTTC.

This clonotype was observed many times. The rearrangement links TRBV20-1 to TRBJ1-1, with D possibly matching TRBD1 (5 bases). The V gene lost 2 bases and the J gene lost 1 base, with 8 bases spanning the gap. The V gene's germline CDR1 is DFQATT and CDR2 SNEGSKA (reference sequence). The CDR3 extends over 13 amino acids. As DNA, the CDR3 is TGCAGTGCTAGATTAGACAGGAACACTGAAGCTTTCTTT. Its protein is CSARLDRNTEAFF.

This clonotype was detected ten times or more. This chain connects TRBV11-2 to TRBJ1-2; D possibly corresponds to TRBD1 (5 bases). Germline V gene lookup returns CDR1 SGHAT and CDR2 FQNNGV. Trimming left V 4 bases short and J 0 bases short, with 12 bases between. The CDR3 has 15 residues. The CDR3 reads CASSSDSETNYGYTF. As DNA, the CDR3 is TGTGCCAGCAGCTCAGACAGCGAAACTAACTATGGCTACACCTTC. The whole variable domain, remainder taken from reference TRBV11-2 and TRBJ1-2, is EAGVAQSPRYKIIEKRQSVAFWCNPISGHATLYWYQQILGQGPKLLIQFQNNGVVDDSQLPKDRFSAERLKGVDSTLKIQPAKLEDSAVYLCASSSDSETNYGYTFGSGTRLTVV.

The table lists this clonotype with a few counts. J is TRBJ2-1 and V is TRBV27; 11 bases are a match to TRBD1. V lost 5 bases, J lost 7 bases, and 4 bases stayed unmatched. The CDR3 has 14 residues. Germline V gene data show CDR1 as MNHEY and CDR2 as SMNVEV (reference sequence). The CDR3 sequence: CASSRDRGRNEQFF. The CDR3 nucleotides read TGTGCCAGCAGTCGGGACAGGGGGAGAAATGAGCAGTTCTTC.

The chain joins TRBV20-1 to TRBJ1-2; tentative D call: TRBD1 (6 bases). Trimming cost V 5 bases and J 7 bases, with 8 bases left between them. CDR1 and CDR2 (germline): DFQATT, SNEGSKA (reference sequence). CDR3 size: 10 residues. DNA for the CDR3: TGCAGTGCTTTCAGGGGTGGCTACACCTTC. It yields the protein CSAFRGGYTF.